The clone carrying this T cell receptor (beta chain) appeared a few times. The sample comes from a study of blood T cell repertoires in COVID-19. At the level of the study: Whether acute or convalescent, the COVID-19 samples came from the United States, Italy and Spain.

The CDR3 contains 13 residues. Germline loops: CDR1 MDHEN, CDR2 SYDVKM. Trimming took off 8 bases at V and 0 bases at J, with 10 bases between the two ends. Per the study methods: Amplification of reference gene primers provided the estimated nucleated cell counts. Here immunoSEQ multiplex PCR was the method, and the copy in TCRdb shows in-frame clones only, minus some. The V and J calls and clone size are taken from that table; D and trimming were inferred from the DNA. Here the sample spans under 200,000 clones, approximately 88% being singletons. This chain joins TRBV28 and TRBJ1-2; D is unclear. The TCR originated in a woman aged 55-69 years with acute or convalescent COVID-19. Sequencing was performed on peripheral blood. CDR3 amino acids: CASSRRANYGYTF. The CDR3 nucleotides read TGTGCCAGCTCCAGGCGAGCTAACTATGGCTACACCTTC.